The clone carrying this T cell receptor beta chain was observed at least ten times. Preceding any ophthalmopathy symptoms, the blood sample dates from first hyperthyroidism diagnosis. CDR1 LNHNV and CDR2 YYDKDF come from the germline V gene (reference sequence). Trimming left V 5 bases short and J 7 bases short, with 15 bases between. CDR3 length: 13 residues. From RNA transcripts, TCR beta CDR3 regions were amplified. Primed by the HTBI set, a first-round RT-PCR was run on the TCR CDR3. TCRdb re-analysed the multiplex PCR reads in MiXCR, keeping a single row per CDR3 protein. The sample yields around 300,000 distinct CDR3 sequences, roughly 14% seen once. The sample comes from a study of T cells in Graves' hyperthyroidism and ophthalmopathy.

The sample was blood. This clonotype was sampled from a woman in her twenties or thirties with Graves' hyperthyroidism that later progressed to Graves' ophthalmopathy. This chain connects TRBV15 to TRBJ2-7; D may be TRBD2 (5 bases). The CDR3 DNA follows: TGTGCCACCAGCCCCTACGCGGGTGAGGAGCAGTACTTC. Translating gives CATSPYAGEEQYF. Together with reference TRBV15 and TRBJ2-7, the CDR3 gives the full variable domain: DAMVIQNPRYQVTQFGKPVTLSCSQTLNHNVMYWYQQKSSQAPKLLFHYYDKDFNNEADTPDNFQSRRPNTSFCFLDIRSPGLGDTAMYLCATSPYAGEEQYFGPGTRLTVT.